This TCR beta chain was documented in a study of blood T cell repertoires in COVID-19. Turning to the study itself: Samples came from the United States, Italy and Spain, spanning acute and convalescent COVID-19. Nucleic acid was either cDNA or gDNA, and it came from T cells, B-cell-depleted T cells, or PBMCs.

The germline gives CDR1 LNHDA, CDR2 SQIVND (reference sequence). There are 11 residues in the CDR3. V trimming: 5 bases; J trimming: 10 bases; junction bases outside the gene matches: 1. As originally analysed: Reference gene primer amplification gave nucleated cell count estimates. Profiling relied on immunoSEQ multiplex PCR, and the TCRdb table lists in-frame clones only, not all of them. The V and J calls and the clone size are those of that table, but D and trimming were determined from the DNA. The sample lists roughly 200,000 clones, 84% occurring once. In this sample, this clone turned up once.

This receptor was taken from a human donor in a cohort sampled during active COVID-19. Sequences were obtained from peripheral blood. The V call is TRBV19, the J call TRBJ1-4, with 7 bases that match TRBD1. The CDR3 DNA is TGTGCCAGTAGTCCAGGGGGAAAACTGTTTTTT. Protein sequence: CASSPGGKLFF.